The 3 T cell receptor beta chains below come from one sample, sequenced in a study of identifying expanded T cells in peripheral blood. The table came from immunoSEQ multiplex PCR; TCRdb's copy has only in-frame clones and leaves some out. The sample comprises around 50,000 clones, about 92% of which are singletons, and 3.6% rests with the top ten. Sequenced: blood. Every receptor here comes from a person aged 18 to 75 in good health.

J is TRBJ1-3 and V is TRBV5-6, with 7 bases aligning to TRBD1. In germline, CDR1 is SGHDT, CDR2 YYEEEE. There are 17 residues in the CDR3. V trimming: 3 bases; J trimming: 0 bases; junction bases outside the gene matches: 9. This CDR3 reads CASSSPLDRSSGNTIYF. The DNA for the CDR3 is TGTGCCAGCAGCTCGCCCCTGGACAGGTCCTCTGGAAACACCATATATTTT.

The chain employs TRBV6-6 and TRBJ1-2; a weak D match, TRBD1 (6 bases). Germline assignment: CDR1 MNHNY and CDR2 SVGAGI (reference sequence). V dropped 5 bases and J dropped 6 bases, with 22 bases sitting between them. The CDR3 sequence is 16 residues long. The CDR3 nucleotides read TGTGCCAGCAGTCCCGGAGCCCAGGGGCCCCTCGATGGCTACACCTTC. It is translated as CASSPGAQGPLDGYTF.

This clone was counted between two and nine times. This chain connects TRBV5-8 to TRBJ1-5; no clear D. The CDR3 extends over 13 amino acids. The ends were cut back, 0 bases at V and 2 bases at J, with 3 bases in the middle. Per germline, CDR1 SGHTS and CDR2 YDEGEE. The CDR3 DNA reads TGTGCCAGCAGCTTGGATCGCAATCAGCCCCAGCATTTT. This gives the protein CASSLDRNQPQHF.